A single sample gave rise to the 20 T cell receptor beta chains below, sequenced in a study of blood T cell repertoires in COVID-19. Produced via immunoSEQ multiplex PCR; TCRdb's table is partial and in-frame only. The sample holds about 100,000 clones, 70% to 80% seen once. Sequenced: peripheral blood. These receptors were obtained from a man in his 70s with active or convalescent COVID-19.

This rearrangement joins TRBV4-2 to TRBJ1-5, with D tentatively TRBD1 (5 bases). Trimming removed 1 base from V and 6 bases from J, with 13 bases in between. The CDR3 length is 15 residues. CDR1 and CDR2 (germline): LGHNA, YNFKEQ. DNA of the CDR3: TGTGCCAGCAGCCAAGCCCAGGGAGGGAGTCAGCCCCAGCATTTT. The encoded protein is CASSQAQGGSQPQHF.

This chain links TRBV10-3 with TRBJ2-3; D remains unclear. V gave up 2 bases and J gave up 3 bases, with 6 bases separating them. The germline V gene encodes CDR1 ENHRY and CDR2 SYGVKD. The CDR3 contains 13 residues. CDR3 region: CAISEPLTDTQYF. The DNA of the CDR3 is TGTGCCATCAGTGAGCCCTTAACAGATACGCAGTATTTT.

The chain's CDR3 is CASSLGTGWADTQYF. CDR3 nucleotides: TGTGCCAGCAGCTTAGGGACAGGGTGGGCAGATACGCAGTATTTT. This chain links TRBV7-9 with TRBJ2-3, with TRBD1 matching over 8 bases. V was clipped by 1 base and J by 4 bases; unmatched bases: 4. This CDR3 contains 15 residues. The germline gives CDR1 SEHNR, CDR2 FQNEAQ (reference sequence).

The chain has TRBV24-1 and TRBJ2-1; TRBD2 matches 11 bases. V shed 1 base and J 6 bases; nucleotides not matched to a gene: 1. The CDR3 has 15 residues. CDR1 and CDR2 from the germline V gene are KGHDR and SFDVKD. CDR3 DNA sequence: TGTGCCACCAGTGATTTCCTAGCGGGAGGCAATGAGCAGTTCTTC. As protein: CATSDFLAGGNEQFF.

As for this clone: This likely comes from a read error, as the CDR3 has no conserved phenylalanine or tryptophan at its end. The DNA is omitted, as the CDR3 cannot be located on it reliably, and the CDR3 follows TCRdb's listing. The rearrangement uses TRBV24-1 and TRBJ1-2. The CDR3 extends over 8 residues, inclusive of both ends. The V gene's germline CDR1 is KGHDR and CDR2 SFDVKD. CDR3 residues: CATSHSYA.

CDR3 in amino acids: CASSDFPGQGRRAEGRETQYF. CDR3 coding DNA: TGTGCCAGCAGTGACTTCCCGGGACAGGGCCGGAGGGCCGAGGGACGGGAGACCCAGTACTTC. The V and J genes are TRBV6-4 and TRBJ2-5; 9 nucleotides agree with TRBD1. The CDR3 is 21 amino acids. Germline V gene data show CDR1 as MRHNA and CDR2 as SNTAGT. Trimming cost V 1 base and J 5 bases; bases outside gene matches: 23.

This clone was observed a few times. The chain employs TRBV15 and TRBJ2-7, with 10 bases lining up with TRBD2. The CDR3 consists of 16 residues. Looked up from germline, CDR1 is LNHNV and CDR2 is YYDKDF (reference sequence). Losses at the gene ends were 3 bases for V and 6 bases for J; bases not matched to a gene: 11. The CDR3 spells CATSRSSPAGGGEQYF. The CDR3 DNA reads TGTGCCACCAGCAGGTCCTCTCCAGCGGGAGGGGGCGAGCAGTACTTC.

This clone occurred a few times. Here the CDR3 reads CASRRQGLNTEAFF. The CDR3 bases are TGTGCCAGCAGACGACAGGGTCTGAACACTGAAGCTTTCTTT. The rearrangement links TRBV25-1 to TRBJ1-1, with 7 positions matching TRBD1. CDR3 length: 14 residues. Germline CDR1 reads MGHDK; CDR2 reads SYGVNS. Trimming cost V 6 bases and J 0 bases; bases outside gene matches: 4.

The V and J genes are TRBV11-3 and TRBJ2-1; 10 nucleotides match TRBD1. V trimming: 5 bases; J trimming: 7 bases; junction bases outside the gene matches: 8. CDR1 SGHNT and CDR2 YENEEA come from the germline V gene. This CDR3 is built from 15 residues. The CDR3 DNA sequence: TGTGCCAGCAGCCGGGGACAGGGGTCGTGGAATGAGCAGTTCTTC. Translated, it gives CASSRGQGSWNEQFF.

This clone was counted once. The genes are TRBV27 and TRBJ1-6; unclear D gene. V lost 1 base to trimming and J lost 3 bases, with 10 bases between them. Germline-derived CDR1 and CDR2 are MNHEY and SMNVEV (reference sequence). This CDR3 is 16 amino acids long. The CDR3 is CASSLFGSIYNSPLHF. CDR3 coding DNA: TGTGCCAGCAGTTTATTCGGGAGCATCTATAATTCACCCCTCCACTTT.

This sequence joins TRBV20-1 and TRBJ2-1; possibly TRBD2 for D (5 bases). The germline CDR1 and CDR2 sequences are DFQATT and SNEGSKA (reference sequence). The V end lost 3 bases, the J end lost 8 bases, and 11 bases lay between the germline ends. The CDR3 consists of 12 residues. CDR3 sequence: CSASTSGDEQFF. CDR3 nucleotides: TGCAGTGCTAGTACTAGTGGCGATGAGCAGTTCTTC.

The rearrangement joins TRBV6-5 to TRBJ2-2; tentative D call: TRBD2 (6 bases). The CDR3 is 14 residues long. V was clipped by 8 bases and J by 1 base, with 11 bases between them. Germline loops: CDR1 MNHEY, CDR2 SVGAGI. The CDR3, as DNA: TGTGCCAGCGGCCCGCGGGGGAACACCGGGGAGCTGTTTTTT. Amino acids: CASGPRGNTGELFF.

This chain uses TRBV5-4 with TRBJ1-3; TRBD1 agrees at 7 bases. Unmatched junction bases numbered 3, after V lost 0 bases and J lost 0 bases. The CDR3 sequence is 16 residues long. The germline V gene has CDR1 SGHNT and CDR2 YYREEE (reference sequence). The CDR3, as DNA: TGTGCCAGCAGCTTGGGACAGGGCAGCTCTGGAAACACCATATATTTT. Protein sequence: CASSLGQGSSGNTIYF. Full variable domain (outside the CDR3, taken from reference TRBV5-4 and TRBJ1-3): ETGVTQSPTHLIKTRGQQVTLRCSSQSGHNTVSWYQQALGQGPQFIFQYYREEENGRGNFPPRFSGLQFPNYSSELNVNALELDDSALYLCASSLGQGSSGNTIYFGEGSWLTVV.

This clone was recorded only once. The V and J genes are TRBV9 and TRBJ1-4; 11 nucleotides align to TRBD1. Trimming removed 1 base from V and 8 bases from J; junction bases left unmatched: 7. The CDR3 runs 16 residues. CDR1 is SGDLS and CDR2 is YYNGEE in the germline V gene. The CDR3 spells CASSVNWGQGDEKLFF. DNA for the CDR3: TGTGCCAGCAGCGTAAACTGGGGACAGGGGGACGAAAAACTGTTTTTT.

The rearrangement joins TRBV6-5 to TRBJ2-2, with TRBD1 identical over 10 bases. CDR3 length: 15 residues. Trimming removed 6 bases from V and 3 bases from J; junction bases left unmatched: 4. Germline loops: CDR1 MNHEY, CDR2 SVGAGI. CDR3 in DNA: TGTGCCAGCAGCCCCGGGACAGGGGACACCGGGGAGCTGTTTTTT. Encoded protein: CASSPGTGDTGELFF.

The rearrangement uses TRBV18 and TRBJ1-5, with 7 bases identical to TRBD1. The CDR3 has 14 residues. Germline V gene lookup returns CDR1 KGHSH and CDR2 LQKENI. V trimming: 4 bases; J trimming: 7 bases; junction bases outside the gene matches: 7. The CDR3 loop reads CASSQSGGGQPQHF. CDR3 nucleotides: TGTGCCAGCTCACAATCAGGGGGTGGACAGCCCCAGCATTTT.

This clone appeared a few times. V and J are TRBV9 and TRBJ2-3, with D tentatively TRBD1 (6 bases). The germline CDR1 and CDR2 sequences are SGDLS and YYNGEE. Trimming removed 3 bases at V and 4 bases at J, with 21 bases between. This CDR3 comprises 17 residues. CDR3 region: CASSDSTEIQGPDTQYF. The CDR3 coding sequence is TGTGCCAGCAGCGACTCAACGGAAATACAGGGACCAGATACGCAGTATTTT.

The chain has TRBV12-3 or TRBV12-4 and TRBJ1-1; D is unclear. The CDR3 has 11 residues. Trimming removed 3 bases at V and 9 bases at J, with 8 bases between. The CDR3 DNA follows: TGTGCCAGCAGTTTCAACTTTCAAGCTTTCTTT. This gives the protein CASSFNFQAFF.

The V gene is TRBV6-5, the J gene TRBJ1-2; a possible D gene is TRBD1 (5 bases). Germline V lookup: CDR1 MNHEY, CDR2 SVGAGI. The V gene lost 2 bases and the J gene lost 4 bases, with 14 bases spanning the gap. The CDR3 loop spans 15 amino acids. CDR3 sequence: CASSYGGAQSYGYTF. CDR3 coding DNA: TGTGCCAGCAGTTACGGAGGGGCGCAGAGCTATGGCTACACCTTC.

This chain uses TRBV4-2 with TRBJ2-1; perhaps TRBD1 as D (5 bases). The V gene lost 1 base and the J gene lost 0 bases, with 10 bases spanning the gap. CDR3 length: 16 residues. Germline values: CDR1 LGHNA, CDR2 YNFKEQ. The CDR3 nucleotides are TGTGCCAGCAGCCAAGCTCAGGGCCCCTCCTACAATGAGCAGTTCTTC. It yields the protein CASSQAQGPSYNEQFF.